Sequencing of this TCR beta chain was carried out in a study of post-analysis software for immune sequencing data. The CDR3 covers 14 residues. Between the trimmed V and J ends, which lost 7 bases and 13 bases, there was a span of 24 bases. Germline assignment: CDR1 MDHEN and CDR2 SYDVKM. Comments on this clonotype: Its antigen is still unknown.

Study-wide points: Patients used five TRBV segments, including TRBV5-6, TRBV5-1 and TRBV20-1, more often than controls.

Included in the TCR beta cDNA libraries were unique molecular identifiers. Using its own MiXCR run on the PCR reads, TCRdb lists one record per CDR3 protein. The table includes roughly 730,000 distinct CDR3 sequences, 25% to 30% detected once. The clonotype was recovered from a girl aged 10 to 17 with multiple sclerosis. What was sequenced was blood. The rearrangement joins TRBV28 to TRBJ2-3; a possible D gene is TRBD2 (6 bases). CDR3 sequence reads: CASNAGPGTYQEYF. As DNA, the CDR3 is TGTGCCAGCAACGCGGGACCAGGGACCTATCAGGAGTATTTT.